This TCR beta chain was sequenced during a study of T cells in Graves' hyperthyroidism and ophthalmopathy. Stable hyperthyroidism: no ophthalmopathy progression over 18 months of follow-up. This clonotype was detected ten times or more. Amplified TCR beta CDR3 regions came from RNA transcripts. RT-PCR in the first round (using the HTBI primer set) targeted the TCR CDR3. TCRdb re-derived calls from the multiplex PCR reads in MiXCR, one entry per CDR3 protein. The table shows around 500,000 distinct CDR3 sequences, with around 15% occurring only once. V was pared by 0 bases and J by 0 bases, with 8 bases of the junction left unmatched. Germline lookup yields CDR1 DFQATT and CDR2 SNEGSKA (reference sequence). The CDR3 is 18 amino acids.

This rearrangement joins TRBV20-1 to TRBJ2-3, with 11 bases lining up with TRBD2. The receptor was derived from a woman in her thirties or forties with Graves' hyperthyroidism. What was sequenced was blood. The CDR3 DNA is TGCAGTGCTAGAGATTTTTCTAGCGGGAGGACTAGCACAGATACGCAGTATTTT. It codes for CSARDFSSGRTSTDTQYF.